Given below is one T cell receptor (beta chain) in context. The antigen is not known. The data are from a study of cytomegalovirus exposure and HLA in healthy donors. Study-level background: A preliminary data release comprised 80 million to 95 million unique TCRs obtained from HLA-typed donors.

V lost 11 bases and J 2 bases, leaving 8 bases between the germline ends. The CDR3 length is 11 residues. Germline V CDR1 and CDR2: LNHDA, SQIVND (reference sequence). PCR amplification relied on 60 Vbeta primers (plus 13 Jbeta primers). Profiling relied on immunoSEQ multiplex PCR, and the TCRdb table lists in-frame clones only, not all of them. This table has over 75,000 clones, 65% to 90% appearing once. Study-wide points: A further, later analysis showed that HLA-associated TCR beta chains (compared with equally common others) were more clonally expanded. Later analysis demonstrated an association between a missense DCLRE1C variant and TCR beta V- and J-gene trimming. Accounts indicate the classifier identified cytomegalovirus status with strong specificity and sensitivity.

Source material: PBMCs. The TCR originated in a man aged 25 to 40 in good health and CMV-seropositive. This rearrangement joins TRBV19 to TRBJ2-3; D perhaps matches TRBD2 (6 bases). As DNA, the CDR3 is TGTGCCGCGGGGTACACAGATACGCAGTATTTT. It encodes CAAGYTDTQYF.